This T cell receptor beta chain was identified in a study of shared clonotypes between healthy human individuals. This CDR3 contains 16 residues. Between the trimmed V and J ends, which lost 2 bases and 1 base, there was a span of 13 bases. CDR1 MNHEY and CDR2 SVGAGI come from the germline V gene. The deep-level immunoSEQ assay was used. The authors distributed each subset's genomic DNA evenly over several immunoSEQ plates. Method: immunoSEQ multiplex PCR; TCRdb's copy keeps in-frame clones and lacks some. The repertoire holds 550,000 to 600,000 clones, with around 81% as singletons. The TCR comes from a woman aged 40-49 years in good health. Some clones in this sample may be carry-over from other donors' samples. Input material: PBMCs. The chain recombines TRBV6-5 with TRBJ2-3; tentative D call: TRBD1 (6 bases). CDR3 bases: TGTGCCAGCAGTTACAGAGGGGGTCCGGGCACAGATACGCAGTATTTT. Its translation is CASSYRGGPGTDTQYF.